Presented here are 20 T cell receptor beta chains from one specimen sequenced in a study of response to subunit inactivated influenza vaccine. TCRdb re-analysed the RT-PCR reads in MiXCR, keeping a single row per CDR3 protein. The sample contains some 480,000 distinct CDR3 sequences, 11% of which appear only once. The sample was PBMCs from blood, taken about 6 weeks after vaccination. The receptors shown here come from a man aged 50 to 60 who received an inactivated influenza vaccine.

At least ten counts were recorded for this clonotype. This CDR3 reads CATQQGRDNYGYTF. The CDR3 bases are TGTGCCACGCAGCAGGGGCGGGATAACTATGGCTACACCTTC. The chain employs TRBV15 and TRBJ1-2; D perhaps matches TRBD1 (6 bases). V shed 9 bases and J shed 1 base, with 15 bases lying between them. Germline CDR1 LNHNV, CDR2 YYDKDF (reference sequence). The CDR3 loop spans 14 amino acids.

Only a few counts were recorded for this clonotype. This chain links TRBV28 with TRBJ2-7; 8 bases line up with TRBD1. This CDR3 contains 15 residues. Germline-derived CDR1 and CDR2 are MDHEN and SYDVKM. Trimming took 5 bases from V and 5 from J; bases not matched to a gene: 11. The CDR3 DNA reads TGTGCCAGCAGTCCACGGGACAGGCGGGCTCACGAGCAGTACTTC. Translating it yields CASSPRDRRAHEQYF. The full variable domain, its missing parts supplied by reference TRBV28 and TRBJ2-7, is DVKVTQSSRYLVKRTGEKVFLECVQDMDHENMFWYRQDPGLGLRLIYFSYDVKMKEKGDIPEGYSVSREKKERFSLILESASTNQTSMYLCASSPRDRRAHEQYFGPGTRLTVT.

This clonotype has ten or more counts. J is TRBJ2-5 and V is TRBV28, with D possibly being TRBD1 (5 bases). There are 14 residues in the CDR3. The ends were cut back, 8 bases at V and 4 bases at J, with 17 bases in the middle. CDR1 and CDR2 (germline): MDHEN, SYDVKM. The CDR3 DNA sequence: TGTGCCAGCGGTATCCCTGGGGCTATAGAGACCCAGTACTTC. Translation: CASGIPGAIETQYF.

The chain joins TRBV4-1 to TRBJ2-7, with 7 bases lining up with TRBD1. Germline lookup yields CDR1 MGHRA and CDR2 YSYEKL. V was clipped by 4 bases and J by 4 bases; unmatched bases: 13. This CDR3 is 16 amino acids long. The CDR3: CASSLLLGTELYEQYF. The CDR3 DNA reads TGCGCCAGCAGCCTACTTCTGGGGACAGAACTATACGAGCAGTACTTC.

The gene calls are TRBV15 and TRBJ2-2; D uncertain. Per germline, CDR1 LNHNV and CDR2 YYDKDF (reference sequence). Trimming took 5 bases from V and 1 from J, leaving 11 bases between them. This CDR3 has 15 amino acids. The CDR3 protein is CATSSPGENTGELFF. The CDR3 DNA reads as TGTGCCACCAGCTCTCCTGGGGAGAACACCGGGGAGCTGTTTTTT.

The gene calls are TRBV20-1 and TRBJ1-4; D is ambiguous. The CDR3 spans 12 residues. Trimming left V 6 bases short and J 7 bases short, with 12 bases between. The germline V gene encodes CDR1 DFQATT and CDR2 SNEGSKA (reference sequence). The CDR3 here is CSAASGVEKLFF. Written as DNA, the CDR3 is TGCAGTGCGGCAAGTGGGGTTGAAAAACTGTTTTTT.

As for this clonotype: A read error is possible here, since a much larger clone lies one base away. The chain couples TRBV12-3 or TRBV12-4 to TRBJ2-1; D may correspond to TRBD1 or TRBD2 (6 bases each). V shed 2 bases and J shed 7 bases, with 18 bases lying between them. The CDR3 sequence is 16 residues long. The CDR3 nucleotides are TGTGCCAGCAGTTTAAGTTCCCTAGAGGGGGGAAATGAGCAGTTCTTC. Translating it yields CASSLSSLEGGNEQFF.

This clonotype has only a few counts. This rearrangement joins TRBV3-1 to TRBJ1-6, with 10 bases fitting TRBD1. V shed 4 bases and J 7 bases; nucleotides not matched to a gene: 4. CDR3 size: 15 residues. Germline V lookup: CDR1 LGHDT, CDR2 YNNKEL (reference sequence). CDR3 amino acids: CASSPGGQGNSPLHF. CDR3 DNA sequence: TGTGCCAGCAGCCCCGGGGGACAGGGGAATTCACCCCTCCACTTT. The complete variable domain, with remaining parts taken from reference TRBV3-1 and TRBJ1-6, reads DTAVSQTPKYLVTQMGNDKSIKCEQNLGHDTMYWYKQDSKKFLKIMFSYNNKELIINETVPNRFSPKSPDKAHLNLHINSLELGDSAVYFCASSPGGQGNSPLHFGNGTRLTVT.

This clonotype showed up just a few times. The rearrangement joins TRBV7-8 to TRBJ2-3; no clear D. The CDR3 is made up of 15 amino acids. Germline V gene sequence: CDR1 SGHVS, CDR2 FQNEAQ. Trimming shortened V by 2 bases and J by 2 bases, and 11 bases separated the two germline ends. The CDR3: CASSLRRSLTDTQYF. The CDR3 DNA is TGTGCCAGCAGCTTACGCAGGAGCCTCACAGATACGCAGTATTTT.

This chain uses TRBV7-9 with TRBJ1-1; D uncertain. Germline assignment: CDR1 SEHNR and CDR2 FQNEAQ (reference sequence). The germline V and J ends were trimmed by 4 bases and 5 bases, with 17 bases remaining between them. This CDR3 contains 15 residues. The CDR3, as DNA: TGTGCCAGCAGCTCCCTGGGAGGCGGGAGGACTGAAGCTTTCTTT. This sequence encodes CASSSLGGGRTEAFF.

This clonotype was counted only a few times. The chain combines TRBV12-3 or TRBV12-4 with TRBJ2-3; D remains ambiguous. CDR3 length: 13 amino acids. Trimming stripped 1 base from V and 8 bases from J, with 10 bases between. CDR3 loop: CASSLELRGTQYF. As DNA, the CDR3 is TGTGCCAGCAGTTTAGAACTGCGCGGTACGCAGTATTTT.

This clonotype has just a few counts. The chain uses TRBV20-1 and TRBJ2-1; TRBD1 matches 8 bases. The length of the CDR3 is 17 residues. After removal of 8 bases from V and 2 bases from J, the junction contained 17 bases not matched to a gene. Germline V gene data show CDR1 as DFQATT and CDR2 as SNEGSKA (reference sequence). The CDR3 is CSSKRDRMFRPYNEQFF. CDR3 nucleotide sequence: TGCAGTTCTAAAAGGGACAGGATGTTCCGGCCCTACAATGAGCAGTTCTTC.

The chain uses TRBV20-1 and TRBJ1-5; D might be TRBD1 (6 bases). Trimming took off 1 base at V and 7 bases at J, with 14 bases between the two ends. This CDR3 is built from 14 residues. Germline lookup yields CDR1 DFQATT and CDR2 SNEGSKA (reference sequence). The CDR3 DNA sequence: TGCAGTGCTAGAGGCCGTTCAGGGGCGCAGCCCCAGCATTTT. Amino acid sequence: CSARGRSGAQPQHF.

This clonotype occurred a few times. V gene TRBV3-1 combines with J gene TRBJ2-7; 11 bases align to TRBD2. CDR3 length equals 15 residues. Germline lookup yields CDR1 LGHDT and CDR2 YNNKEL (reference sequence). V lost 5 bases and J lost 2; bases outside the gene matches: 5. CDR3 amino acids: CASSSGTSGAYEQYF. In DNA form, the CDR3 reads TGTGCCAGCAGCTCCGGGACTAGCGGAGCCTACGAGCAGTACTTC.

This clonotype was found a few times. V and J are TRBV7-2 and TRBJ1-1, with a weak D call TRBD1 (5 bases). CDR3 size: 13 residues. Germline CDR1 is SGHTA and CDR2 is FQGNSA. Trimming cost V 5 bases and J 8 bases, with 15 bases left between them. The CDR3 region is CASSPVWTREAFF. The DNA of the CDR3 is TGTGCCAGCAGCCCCGTCTGGACACGCGAAGCTTTCTTT.

This chain links TRBV12-3 or TRBV12-4 with TRBJ2-1; D ambiguous. The CDR3 runs 15 residues. The germline V and J ends were trimmed by 3 bases and 0 bases, with 9 bases remaining between them. Here the CDR3 reads CASSFAVNSYNEQFF. The CDR3 DNA reads TGTGCCAGCAGTTTCGCGGTCAACTCCTACAATGAGCAGTTCTTC.

Written as DNA, the CDR3 is TGCGCCAGCAGCTTGTGGGGACAGGGTAGCTCTGGGGCCAACGTCCTGACTTTC. This translates into CASSLWGQGSSGANVLTF. The V gene is TRBV5-1, the J gene TRBJ2-6; TRBD1 agrees at 9 bases. The CDR3 runs 18 residues. Trimming at V came to 1 base and at J to 0 bases, leaving 5 bases not matched to a gene. The germline V gene has CDR1 SGHRS and CDR2 YFSETQ.

This chain links TRBV11-1 with TRBJ2-2, with 7 bases lining up with TRBD1. V shed 2 bases, J shed 0 bases, and the junction held 12 bases outside the gene matches. Germline loops: CDR1 SGHAT, CDR2 FQDESV (reference sequence). There are 19 residues in the CDR3. CDR3 loop: CASSLQSRDSPTNTGELFF. The CDR3, as DNA: TGTGCCAGCAGCTTACAATCCCGGGACAGCCCTACGAACACCGGGGAGCTGTTTTTT.

The gene calls are TRBV11-2 and TRBJ2-5, with a tentative D call TRBD2 (5 bases). Germline CDR1 is SGHAT and CDR2 is FQNNGV. V lost 2 bases and J 0 bases, leaving 10 bases between the germline ends. The CDR3 is 15 residues long. The CDR3 sequence is CASSLMRGNQETQYF. The DNA for the CDR3 is TGTGCCAGCAGCTTAATGAGAGGGAACCAAGAGACCCAGTACTTC. Supplemented by reference TRBV11-2 and TRBJ2-5, the full variable domain reads EAGVAQSPRYKIIEKRQSVAFWCNPISGHATLYWYQQILGQGPKLLIQFQNNGVVDDSQLPKDRFSAERLKGVDSTLKIQPAKLEDSAVYLCASSLMRGNQETQYFGPGTRLLVL.

This clonotype was seen a few times. In nucleotides, the CDR3 is TGTGTCCTGGTGGGCAGGTACTCCTACGAGCAGTACTTC. Residues: CVLVGRYSYEQYF. This sequence joins TRBV6-1 and TRBJ2-7; the D is unclear. This CDR3 is 13 amino acids long. The germline gives CDR1 MNHNS, CDR2 SASEGT.